Sequencing of this TCR beta chain was carried out in a study of OX40 agonist ivuxolimab in advanced cancers. Regarding the complete study: Ivuxolimab was a fully human IgG2 agonistic monoclonal antibody targeting the costimulatory receptor OX40 (CD134). Intravenous ivuxolimab was administered to patients every 2 weeks at six dose levels: 0.01, 0.1, 0.3, 1.5, 3 and 10 mg/kg. Of the roughly 52 dose-escalation patients, hepatocellular carcinoma was present in 19, melanoma in approximately 15, renal cell carcinoma in 9 and head and neck cancer in 9. In the dose-escalation cohort, around 80% of patients were male, and the mean age was roughly 60 years with a range of roughly 20 to 80. Prior anti-PD-1, anti-PD-L1 or anti-CTLA-4 therapy was permitted, and checkpoint inhibitors had been received by less than 45% of dose-escalation patients. Three dose-escalation patients achieved partial responses, one with hepatocellular carcinoma and two with cutaneous melanoma. Peripheral TCRbeta sequencing was intended to test whether TCR sequence diversity was altered and clonal T-cell expansion was caused by ivuxolimab. The paper describes the monotherapy dose-escalation part (N ≈ 52 patients) of the phase I trial of ivuxolimab.

Overall study results and their limits: At doses of 0.1 to 3.0 mg/kg, clonal expansion of both CD4+ and CD8+ T cells in blood was seen between baseline and week 6. Which antigens the clonally expanded peripheral T cells were specific for was not determined. In the 0.1-3.0 mg/kg groups, partial responders were among the patients with the lowest normalized peripheral clonal expansion, particularly in CD8+ T cells. Low levels of normalized T-cell clonal expansion were also shown by some nonresponding patients. After ivuxolimab, expanded clones were on average more numerous among CD8+ T cells than among CD4+ T cells.

Patients with autoimmune disease history or receiving systemic immunosuppression were excluded from the trial. Peripheral blood for TCR sequencing was drawn from every dose cohort at baseline, at cycle 4 day 1 and at cycle 7 day 1. The samples were taken from a phase I, first-in-human, multicenter, open-label dose-escalation trial of ivuxolimab. Adults with locally advanced or metastatic melanoma, renal cell, hepatocellular, or head and neck squamous cell carcinoma were enrolled in the trial. Before TCR sequencing, CD4+ T cells and CD8+ T cells were sorted from peripheral blood as separate populations. Genomic DNA was isolated from the sorted cells so that the TCRbeta CDR3 region could be sequenced. The immunoSEQ Assay was used to sequence the TCRbeta CDR3 regions. As stored in TCRdb, this immuneACCESS dataset retains in-frame rearrangements with V and J assigned. A fraction of the clones does not appear; measured against another copy, unresolved V genes explain less than half of the discrepancy, and the remainder lacks a known reason. This sample lists 65,000 to 85,000 clones; 87% were detected once. The top ten hold about 4% of the sample.

On this clone: This clone's antigen is unknown. Per-nucleotide qualities are absent, and no much larger clonotype sits a single base away.

The trim is 2 bases for V and 0 bases for J, with a gap of 4 bases between the germline ends. The germline V gene yields MDHEN for CDR1 and SYDVKM for CDR2. The CDR3 covers 13 residues, taking in both the cysteine and the phenylalanine. The read is trimmed to its CDR3 DNA, 39 bases read in frame from base 1. The specimen comprised CD4+ or CD8+ T cells sorted from blood, sampled in a trial of the OX40 agonist ivuxolimab. This sequence was found in an adult with an advanced solid tumor such as melanoma, head and neck, liver or kidney cancer. The rearranged chain carries TRBV28 and TRBJ1-1, with the D gene call left open. CDR3 region: CASSLILNTEAFF. The DNA sequence is as follows: TGTGCCAGCAGTTTAATCTTGAACACTGAAGCTTTCTTT.